The text below deals with one T cell receptor (beta chain). The data belong to a study of T cell changes during pregnancy in multiple sclerosis. In germline, CDR1 is GTSNPN, CDR2 SVGIG (reference sequence). The CDR3 contains 14 residues. V lost 7 bases to trimming and J lost 3 bases; unmatched junction nucleotides: 5. Sequencing used immunoSEQ multiplex PCR; TCRdb keeps in-frame clones, though not all of them. The table shows tens of thousands of clones, with about nine tenths occurring only once. This receptor was taken from a female donor in good health, enrolled as a control in a pregnancy study. The material was peripheral blood, obtained in the first trimester of pregnancy. V usage is TRBV30 and J usage is TRBJ2-5; 13 bases map to TRBD2. The CDR3 protein is CASAGTSGEETQYF. The CDR3 DNA reads as TGTGCCTCGGCCGGGACTAGCGGGGAAGAGACCCAGTACTTC.